These 21 T cell receptor beta chains came from one sample sequenced in a study of early T cells in non-severe SARS-CoV-2 infection. TCRdb re-called the 5' RACE reads through MiXCR, storing one row per CDR3 protein. The sample has about 30,000 distinct CDR3 sequences; roughly 3.9% are singletons. The material sequenced was whole blood. The receptors were gathered from an adult who was a healthcare worker with PCR-confirmed SARS-CoV-2 infection or an uninfected control (not recorded which).

The rearrangement uses TRBV9 and TRBJ1-3, with TRBD1 matching over 7 bases. Germline CDR1 reads SGDLS; CDR2 reads YYNGEE. The CDR3 loop spans 17 amino acids. V was clipped by 2 bases and J by 0 bases; unmatched bases: 8. The CDR3 nucleotides are TGTGCCAGCAGCGTTTTTGACAGGGCTCCCTCTGGAAACACCATATATTTT. This codes for CASSVFDRAPSGNTIYF.

This clonotype was counted at least ten times. The V gene is TRBV11-2, the J gene TRBJ2-5, with a tentative D call TRBD2 (5 bases). The V gene lost 7 bases and the J gene lost 1 base, with 13 bases spanning the gap. The CDR3 spans 14 residues. Germline-derived CDR1 and CDR2 are SGHAT and FQNNGV. CDR3 in DNA: TGTGCCAGCACCCCCTTGGGAGCCCAAGAGACCCAGTACTTC. Protein sequence: CASTPLGAQETQYF.

This clonotype is medium-sized within its sample. The gene calls are TRBV20-1 and TRBJ2-2, with a weak D call TRBD1 (6 bases). Germline values: CDR1 DFQATT, CDR2 SNEGSKA (reference sequence). The ends were cut back, 6 bases at V and 7 bases at J, with 18 bases in the middle. The CDR3 has 14 amino acids. CDR3 protein: CSAVLTGSHGELFF. The CDR3 DNA sequence: TGCAGTGCCGTTCTGACAGGTTCCCACGGGGAGCTGTTTTTT.

This clonotype showed up many times. This rearrangement joins TRBV14 to TRBJ2-1, with D possibly being TRBD2 (6 bases). V was clipped by 1 base and J by 3 bases, with 7 bases between them. The CDR3 covers 14 residues. The germline V gene encodes CDR1 SGHDN and CDR2 FVKESK. The CDR3 DNA reads as TGTGCCAGCAGCCAAGCTAGCGTCTACAATGAGCAGTTCTTC. Translating gives CASSQASVYNEQFF.

Worth noting for this clonotype: One base away lies a much larger clone, so this may be a sequencing read error. J is TRBJ1-2 and V is TRBV7-6; D possibly corresponds to TRBD1 (5 bases). Germline loops: CDR1 SGHVS, CDR2 FNYEAQ. This CDR3 region has 15 residues. The CDR3 region has the DNA TGTCCCAGCAGCTTAGCGGCAGGGTTTAACTATGGCTACACCTTC. This encodes CPSSLAAGFNYGYTF.

This clonotype was recorded at least ten times. The V and J genes are TRBV7-9 and TRBJ2-2; 12 bases fit TRBD1. Trimming cost V 5 bases and J 6 bases; bases outside gene matches: 10. This CDR3 region has 17 residues. Germline V lookup: CDR1 SEHNR, CDR2 FQNEAQ (reference sequence). The CDR3 DNA reads as TGTGCCAGCAGCCATGACCCGGGACAGGGGGCGTCCGGGGAGCTGTTTTTT. This codes for CASSHDPGQGASGELFF.

Regarding this clonotype: A much larger clone sits a single nucleotide away, making a read error possible. The gene calls are TRBV5-1 and TRBJ2-7; TRBD2 matches at 7 bases. Germline CDR1 and CDR2: SGHRS and YFSETQ. The CDR3 length is 15 residues. This CDR3 reads CASSLAPGGGSERYF. The CDR3 DNA reads as TGCGCCAGCAGCTTGGCCCCGGGAGGAGGGAGCGAGCGGTACTTC.

The chain couples TRBV20-1 to TRBJ2-5, with TRBD2 matching 7 bases. The junction had 6 bases not matched to a gene; V was cut back by 0 bases and J by 5 bases. Germline V CDR1 and CDR2: DFQATT, SNEGSKA (reference sequence). The CDR3 length is 14 residues. This chain's CDR3 is CSAREWTREETQYF. The CDR3 nucleotides read TGCAGTGCTAGAGAGTGGACTAGAGAGGAGACCCAGTACTTC.

There are many counts of this clonotype. The chain uses TRBV7-2 and TRBJ1-2; perhaps TRBD1 as D (5 bases). The CDR3 is made up of 15 amino acids. Germline assignment: CDR1 SGHTA and CDR2 FQGNSA. Trimming shortened V by 5 bases and J by 4 bases, and 17 bases separated the two germline ends. In DNA form, the CDR3 reads TGTGCCAGCAGCCAATGGGGGAATCGAGTCTATGGCTACACCTTC. Protein product: CASSQWGNRVYGYTF.

This clonotype was picked up many times. The DNA of the CDR3 is TGTGCCAGCAGCCAAGTAGCGGGAGGGCGTTACGAGCAGTACTTC. This gives the protein CASSQVAGGRYEQYF. The chain links TRBV4-2 to TRBJ2-7, with 11 bases aligning to TRBD2. Trimming took 1 base from V and 4 from J; bases not matched to a gene: 3. CDR1 and CDR2 (germline): LGHNA, YNFKEQ. This CDR3 is built from 15 residues.

Many counts were recorded for this clonotype. CDR3 residues: CASTTSVVGDEQFF. The CDR3 DNA reads as TGTGCCAGCACCACTAGCGTGGTGGGGGATGAGCAGTTCTTC. The rearrangement joins TRBV6-1 to TRBJ2-1; 7 bases fit TRBD2. The V gene's germline CDR1 is MNHNS and CDR2 SASEGT. Losses at the gene ends were 7 bases for V and 8 bases for J; bases not matched to a gene: 11. The length of the CDR3 is 14 residues.

The sample holds many counts of this clonotype. V and J are TRBV7-9 and TRBJ1-2; D not certain. The germline CDR1 and CDR2 sequences are SEHNR and FQNEAQ (reference sequence). Trimming pared 5 bases from V and 2 bases from J, leaving 15 bases between. This CDR3 has 15 residues. Here the CDR3 reads CASSGERPGNYGYTF. In nucleotides, the CDR3 is TGTGCCAGCAGCGGGGAGCGACCGGGGAACTATGGCTACACCTTC.

There are many counts of this clonotype. The gene calls are TRBV6-1 and TRBJ2-3; 7 positions agree with TRBD2. The CDR3 covers 14 residues. Germline CDR1 is MNHNS and CDR2 is SASEGT. V lost 3 bases to trimming and J lost 9 bases; unmatched junction nucleotides: 9. CDR3 region: CASSESWGSGTQYF. DNA of the CDR3: TGTGCCAGCAGTGAGTCTTGGGGTAGCGGGACGCAGTATTTT.

This clonotype was counted at least ten times. The J gene is TRBJ1-1, the V gene TRBV6-5; a possible D gene is TRBD1 (5 bases). In germline, CDR1 is MNHEY, CDR2 SVGAGI. The V end was cut by 5 bases, the J end by 4 bases, with 17 bases between. This CDR3 contains 15 residues. CDR3 residues: CASSRDGAGSTEAFF. As DNA, the CDR3 is TGTGCCAGCAGTAGGGATGGGGCCGGGAGCACTGAAGCTTTCTTT.

This clonotype was counted a few times. This sequence joins TRBV5-4 and TRBJ1-1, with D unresolved. Germline assignment: CDR1 SGHNT and CDR2 YYREEE (reference sequence). Trimming took 0 bases from V and 6 from J, leaving 9 bases between them. This CDR3 is built from 13 residues. CDR3 loop: CASSLVGRPEAFF. The CDR3 nucleotides are TGTGCCAGCAGCTTGGTTGGGCGTCCTGAAGCTTTCTTT.

This clonotype was observed many times. The CDR3 loop reads CASSISWTSGFNNEQFF. The CDR3 coding sequence is TGTGCCAGCAGCATTAGCTGGACTAGCGGATTCAACAATGAGCAGTTCTTC. V is TRBV7-2 and J is TRBJ2-1; TRBD2 agrees at 10 bases. The CDR3 runs to 17 residues. V was clipped by 5 bases and J by 5 bases; unmatched bases: 12. Germline CDR1 and CDR2: SGHTA and FQGNSA.

This clonotype was observed many times. The chain combines TRBV7-9 with TRBJ2-2; 8 nucleotides line up with TRBD2. CDR1 is SEHNR and CDR2 is FQNEAQ in the germline V gene (reference sequence). The V segment lost 5 bases and the J segment 2 bases; nucleotides outside the gene matches: 10. The CDR3 totals 17 residues. CDR3 region: CASSQIDGLANTGELFF. The DNA for the CDR3 is TGTGCCAGCAGCCAGATAGACGGACTAGCCAACACCGGGGAGCTGTTTTTT.

The sample holds many counts of this clonotype. The CDR3 DNA follows: TGCAGCGTTGAAGGACAGGGAAATCGCGAGCAGTACTTC. This translates into CSVEGQGNREQYF. The V and J genes are TRBV29-1 and TRBJ2-7; TRBD1 aligns across 7 bases. Germline lookup yields CDR1 SQVTM and CDR2 ANQGSEA. The trim removed 1 base at V and 6 bases at J, leaving 6 bases unmatched. CDR3 length equals 13 residues.

This clonotype has at least ten counts. The chain combines TRBV6-5 with TRBJ1-1; the match to TRBD1 covers 7 bases. The germline V gene encodes CDR1 MNHEY and CDR2 SVGAGI. CDR3 length: 12 residues. V lost 0 bases, J lost 11 bases, and 3 bases stayed unmatched. For the CDR3, the DNA is TGTGCCAGCAGTTACTCGACCAGGGGGGCTTTCTTT. Its translation is CASSYSTRGAFF.

This clonotype appeared many times. In nucleotides, the CDR3 is TGTGCCAGCAGACCACAGGGGTTCGATGGCTACACCTTC. It codes for CASRPQGFDGYTF. The chain employs TRBV6-2 or TRBV6-3 and TRBJ1-2, with 7 bases that match TRBD1. The CDR3 loop spans 13 amino acids. The trim removed 6 bases at V and 6 bases at J, leaving 7 bases unmatched. Germline V gene lookup returns CDR1 MNHEY and CDR2 SVGEGT.

This clonotype was seen repeatedly, ten times or more. This chain uses TRBV19 with TRBJ2-1, with D perhaps TRBD2 (6 bases). CDR3 length: 14 residues. Trimming removed 7 bases at V and 7 bases at J, with 17 bases between. Looked up from germline, CDR1 is LNHDA and CDR2 is SQIVND (reference sequence). CDR3 protein: CASKIQTGGNEQFF. CDR3 DNA sequence: TGTGCCAGTAAAATACAGACCGGGGGTAATGAGCAGTTCTTC.